This TCR beta chain is drawn from a study of blood T cells in healthy people across ages. Study-wide results and caveats: Bulk PBMC profiling left naive and antigen-experienced comparisons inconclusive.

The study drew donors from healthy Caucasian individuals in Russia aged roughly 6 to 90. Trimming pared 0 bases from V and 3 bases from J, leaving 15 bases between. The CDR3 has 16 amino acids. CDR1 and CDR2 (germline): DFQATT, SNEGSKA (reference sequence). With regard to this clonotype: Its matching antigen is unknown.

With a J-beta primer mix and a sample-barcoded 5' primer, a second PCR ran about 7 to 12 cycles. Each CDR3 protein gets one entry after TCRdb re-called the 5' RACE reads with MiXCR. The sample holds 1.5 million to 1.8 million distinct CDR3 sequences; 35% to 45% are singletons and the top ten take 4%. This receptor was taken from a woman between 18 and 29 years old in good health. Sequencing was carried out using blood. The gene calls are TRBV20-1 and TRBJ2-1; weak D call: TRBD1 (6 bases). CDR3 loop: CSARDYEGEHYNEQFF. CDR3 bases: TGCAGTGCTAGAGATTATGAGGGGGAGCACTACAATGAGCAGTTCTTC.